A selection of T cell receptor beta chains follows, all from one sample in a study of blood T cell repertoires in COVID-19. Here immunoSEQ multiplex PCR was the method, and the copy in TCRdb shows in-frame clones only, minus some. The table lists around 70,000 clones, around nine tenths of them singletons. The sample taken for sequencing was peripheral blood. All receptors come from a man aged 50-60 years with acute or convalescent COVID-19. CDR3s include the opening cysteine and the closing phenylalanine or tryptophan. A D gene is named only where the DNA matches it firmly. Clone size is shown for a subset of rows, as once, few, many or a class of expanded clone.

j_gene: TRBJ1-1; abundance: -; d_gene: TRBD1; v_gene: TRBV29-1; CDR3nt: TGCAGCGCCGAAAGGGGGCTTGGCACTGAAGCTTTCTTT; CDR3aa: CSAERGLGTEAFF
j_gene: TRBJ1-1; abundance: -; d_gene: TRBD1; v_gene: TRBV10-2; CDR3nt: TGCGCCACCTCGGGACAGCTTAACACTGAAGCTTTCTTT; CDR3aa: CATSGQLNTEAFF
j_gene: TRBJ2-1; abundance: -; d_gene: -; v_gene: TRBV6-5; CDR3nt: TGTGCCAGCGGGATTCTTGGGACAGGTGGCGGGGGGCAGTTCTTC; CDR3aa: CASGILGTGGGGQFF
j_gene: TRBJ2-7; abundance: -; d_gene: TRBD2; v_gene: TRBV9; CDR3nt: TGTGCCAGCAGCGAACAGCCTGAGCGGGAGTACCTAGAGCAGTACTTC; CDR3aa: CASSEQPEREYLEQYF
j_gene: TRBJ2-1; abundance: -; d_gene: -; v_gene: TRBV7-9; CDR3nt: TGTGCCAGCAGGGAAGGGGTCAATGAGCAGTTCTTC; CDR3aa: CASREGVNEQFF
j_gene: TRBJ1-6; abundance: -; d_gene: TRBD1; v_gene: TRBV3-1/TRBV3-2; CDR3nt: TGTGCCAGCAGCAGCCGGGACAGGCGGGGGAGTTCACCCCTCCACTTT; CDR3aa: CASSSRDRRGSSPLHF
j_gene: TRBJ1-1; abundance: -; d_gene: TRBD1; v_gene: TRBV28; CDR3nt: TGTGCCAGCAGTGCTCCGACAGGGGAACACACTGAAGCTTTCTTT; CDR3aa: CASSAPTGEHTEAFF
j_gene: TRBJ2-3; abundance: once; d_gene: -; v_gene: TRBV10-3; CDR3nt: TGTGCCATCACGCCGGGACACCTCCTGGGGGGGGATACGCAGTATTTT; CDR3aa: CAITPGHLLGGDTQYF
j_gene: TRBJ1-2; abundance: -; d_gene: -; v_gene: TRBV30; CDR3nt: TGTGCCTGGACCGCGACTGACGGATACTATGGCTACACCTTC; CDR3aa: CAWTATDGYYGYTF
j_gene: TRBJ2-1; abundance: -; d_gene: TRBD2; v_gene: TRBV18; CDR3nt: TGTGCCAGCTCACCAATGAGCGGGACCTACAATGAGCAGTTCTTC; CDR3aa: CASSPMSGTYNEQFF
j_gene: TRBJ2-5; abundance: few; d_gene: -; v_gene: TRBV7-9; CDR3nt: TGTGCCAGCAGGGCCCGGACAGAGCAAGAGACCCAGTACTTC; CDR3aa: CASRARTEQETQYF
j_gene: TRBJ2-2; abundance: -; d_gene: TRBD1; v_gene: TRBV7-6; CDR3nt: TGTGCCAGCAGCTTAGCCCACGGTGTCAGGGGGTACACCGGGGAGCTGTTTTTT; CDR3aa: CASSLAHGVRGYTGELFF
j_gene: TRBJ1-2; abundance: -; d_gene: -; v_gene: TRBV5-4; CDR3nt: TGTGCCAGCAGTTCCCCTTCGCTTGGCGGTGGCTACACCTTC; CDR3aa: CASSSPSLGGGYTF
j_gene: TRBJ1-1; abundance: -; d_gene: -; v_gene: TRBV7-9; CDR3nt: TGTGCCAGCAGCTTAGAAGGGGGTGGGACTGAAGCTTTCTTT; CDR3aa: CASSLEGGGTEAFF
j_gene: TRBJ1-5; abundance: -; d_gene: -; v_gene: TRBV24-1; CDR3nt: TGTGCCACCAGTGGGCGAGGCGGCGGCAATCAGCCCCAGCATTTT; CDR3aa: CATSGRGGGNQPQHF
j_gene: TRBJ2-1; abundance: -; d_gene: -; v_gene: TRBV28; CDR3nt: TGTGCCAGCAAAGGGGCGGAGAACTACAATGAGCAGTTCTTC; CDR3aa: CASKGAENYNEQFF
j_gene: TRBJ2-3; abundance: -; d_gene: -; v_gene: TRBV11-2; CDR3nt: TGTGCCAGCAGCTTAGATCTGAGGTCCCGGGGAGATACGCAGTATTTT; CDR3aa: CASSLDLRSRGDTQYF
j_gene: TRBJ2-2; abundance: -; d_gene: -; v_gene: TRBV5-1; CDR3nt: TGCGCCAGCAGCTTGGGACAGCCAAACACCGGGGAGCTGTTTTTT; CDR3aa: CASSLGQPNTGELFF
j_gene: TRBJ1-4; abundance: -; d_gene: TRBD1; v_gene: TRBV29-1; CDR3nt: TGCAGCGTTGAAGACAGGGGGAGTGAAAAACTGTTTTTT; CDR3aa: CSVEDRGSEKLFF